These 4 T cell receptor beta chains share one sample of origin, sequenced in a study of blood T cell repertoires in COVID-19. Sequenced by immunoSEQ multiplex PCR; TCRdb stores in-frame clones only, minus some. Here the sample spans about 340,000 clones, 86% being singletons. Sequenced input: peripheral blood. The receptors were sampled from a woman in her fifties or sixties with COVID-19, enrolled during active disease.

This chain links TRBV6-5 with TRBJ2-5; 12 nucleotides match TRBD1. The CDR3 is 15 residues long. Germline V lookup: CDR1 MNHEY, CDR2 SVGAGI. V lost 0 bases, J lost 5 bases, and 1 base stayed unmatched. CDR3 sequence: CASSYSGTGGETQYF. Written as DNA, the CDR3 is TGTGCCAGCAGTTACTCTGGGACAGGGGGCGAGACCCAGTACTTC.

This chain links TRBV19 with TRBJ2-3; 9 positions agree with TRBD1. Germline assignment: CDR1 LNHDA and CDR2 SQIVND (reference sequence). The CDR3 spans 16 residues. With 4 bases clipped from V and 4 bases from J, the junction kept 9 bases outside the gene matches. CDR3 bases: TGTGCCAGTAGTAGACTCCGGGACAGGGAAGCAGATACGCAGTATTTT. Its translation: CASSRLRDREADTQYF.

V usage is TRBV9 and J usage is TRBJ2-2, with TRBD2 matching over 11 bases. This CDR3 has 16 amino acids. The V gene end was trimmed by 2 bases and the J gene end by 5 bases; junction bases not matched to a gene: 5. Germline lookup yields CDR1 SGDLS and CDR2 YYNGEE. The CDR3 protein is CASSVLAGGLTGELFF. The CDR3 DNA reads as TGTGCCAGCAGCGTTTTAGCGGGGGGGCTAACCGGGGAGCTGTTTTTT.

The rearrangement links TRBV9 to TRBJ2-5, with 10 positions matching TRBD2. The CDR3 loop spans 15 amino acids. Germline-derived CDR1 and CDR2 are SGDLS and YYNGEE. The V and J ends lost 4 bases and 5 bases, in that order; junction bases with no gene match: 8. Here the CDR3 DNA reads TGTGCCAGCAGCATCAGCGGGGGGGCCGGTGAGACCCAGTACTTC. Translating gives CASSISGGAGETQYF.